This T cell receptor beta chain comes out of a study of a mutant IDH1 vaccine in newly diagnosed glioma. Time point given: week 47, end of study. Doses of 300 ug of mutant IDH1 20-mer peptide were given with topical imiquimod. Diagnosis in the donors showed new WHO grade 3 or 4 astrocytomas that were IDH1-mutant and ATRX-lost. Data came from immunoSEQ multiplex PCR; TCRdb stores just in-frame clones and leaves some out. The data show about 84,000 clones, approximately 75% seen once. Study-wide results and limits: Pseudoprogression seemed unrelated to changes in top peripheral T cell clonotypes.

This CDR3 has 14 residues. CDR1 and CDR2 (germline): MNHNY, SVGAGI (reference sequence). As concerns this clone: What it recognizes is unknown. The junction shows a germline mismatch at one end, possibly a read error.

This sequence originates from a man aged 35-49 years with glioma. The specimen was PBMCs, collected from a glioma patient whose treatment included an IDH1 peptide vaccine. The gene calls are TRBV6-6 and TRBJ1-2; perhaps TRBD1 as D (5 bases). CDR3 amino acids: CASSYEGQVSLYPF. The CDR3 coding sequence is TGTGCCAGCAGTTACGAGGGGCAGGTCTCTTTGTATCCCTTC.